This T cell receptor (beta chain) is drawn from a study of T cells in Graves' hyperthyroidism and ophthalmopathy. This clonotype was detected many times. It was RNA transcripts that yielded the amplified TCR beta CDR3 regions. TCR CDR3 regions were first amplified by RT-PCR with HTBI primers. From the multiplex PCR reads, TCRdb called clonotypes with MiXCR, one entry per CDR3 protein. The table has around 270,000 distinct CDR3 sequences, roughly a fifth seen once. This clonotype was sampled from a man in his fifties or sixties with Graves' ophthalmopathy. The sample consisted of blood.

Written as DNA, the CDR3 is TGTGCCAGCAGCCAAGATTCTCGGGGGAGGGAGACCCAGTACTTC. Amino acids: CASSQDSRGRETQYF. The V and J genes are TRBV3-1 and TRBJ2-5; possibly TRBD2 for D (6 bases). Trimming pared 0 bases from V and 5 bases from J, leaving 13 bases between. The CDR3 is made up of 15 amino acids. Per the germline V gene, CDR1 is LGHDT and CDR2 is YNNKEL (reference sequence).